This T cell receptor beta chain came from a study of yellow fever vaccine responses in identical twins. General study results and limits: Twins' vaccine T cell response reportedly gave the appearance of partial convergence and partial personalization.

The table lists this clonotype with a few counts. Antigen unknown. The ends were cut back, 2 bases at V and 0 bases at J, with 10 bases in the middle. CDR3 length equals 15 residues. TCRdb re-analysed the RT-PCR reads in MiXCR, keeping a single row per CDR3 protein. Among approximately 11,000 distinct CDR3 sequences, 77% were seen once, and the ten largest hold roughly 7%. The sequences come from T cells from blood (PBMCs), unsorted or a sorted subset (not recorded which), collected before or after yellow fever vaccination (not recorded which). The chain carries TRBV12-3 or TRBV12-4 and TRBJ1-1; D is perhaps TRBD1 (5 bases). The TCR was taken from a woman aged 18-35 years who received the yellow fever vaccine. The CDR3 region has the DNA TGTGCCAGCAGTTTAACAGGTTTAATGAACACTGAAGCTTTCTTT. Protein sequence: CASSLTGLMNTEAFF.